The following is a T cell receptor (beta chain) sequence with its context. Measured with immunoSEQ multiplex PCR; TCRdb has only the in-frame clones, and not every one. The sample yields 200,000 to 250,000 clones, 65% to 80% seen once. The data belong to a study of cytotoxic CD8 clonotypes in ibrutinib-treated CLL. The CDR3 loop spans 17 amino acids. Germline CDR1 reads KGHSH; CDR2 reads LQKENI. Trimming stripped 4 bases from V and 0 bases from J, with 18 bases between. The source material was PBMCs, sampled after 12 months of ibrutinib treatment. The clonotype was recovered from a human donor with chronic lymphocytic leukemia. The chain recombines TRBV18 with TRBJ1-1; tentatively, D is TRBD1 (5 bases). Here the CDR3 reads CASSRVTGAQMNTEAFF. The CDR3 bases are TGTGCCAGCTCACGGGTGACTGGGGCTCAGATGAACACTGAAGCTTTCTTT. Full variable domain (outside the CDR3, taken from reference TRBV18 and TRBJ1-1): NAGVMQNPRHLVRRRGQEARLRCSPMKGHSHVYWYRQLPEEGLKFMVYLQKENIIDESGMPKERFSAEFPKEGPSILRIQQVVRGDSAAYFCASSRVTGAQMNTEAFFGQGTRLTVV.